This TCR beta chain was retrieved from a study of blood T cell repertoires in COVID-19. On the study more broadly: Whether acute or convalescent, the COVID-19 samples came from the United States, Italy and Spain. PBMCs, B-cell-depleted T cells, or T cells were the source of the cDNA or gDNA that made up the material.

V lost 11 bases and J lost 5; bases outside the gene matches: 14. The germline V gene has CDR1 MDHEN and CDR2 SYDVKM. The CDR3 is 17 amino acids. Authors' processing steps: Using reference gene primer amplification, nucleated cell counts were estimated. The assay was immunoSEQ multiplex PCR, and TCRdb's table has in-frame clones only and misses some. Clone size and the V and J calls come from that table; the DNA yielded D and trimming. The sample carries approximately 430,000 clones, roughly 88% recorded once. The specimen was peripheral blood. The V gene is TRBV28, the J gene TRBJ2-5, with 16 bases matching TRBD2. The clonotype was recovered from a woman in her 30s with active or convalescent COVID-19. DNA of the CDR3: TGTGCCTCAGGGCGGTCGGGACTAGCGGGAGGGCTGGAGACCCAGTACTTC. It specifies CASGRSGLAGGLETQYF.